The following is a T cell receptor (beta chain) sequence with its context. The data were taken from a study of blood T cell repertoires in COVID-19. Study summary: The United States, Italy and Spain provided the acute and convalescent COVID-19 samples. In each case, the material was cDNA or gDNA derived from T cells, B-cell-depleted T cells, or PBMCs.

V was pared by 1 base and J by 8 bases, with 16 bases of the junction left unmatched. Germline lookup yields CDR1 SGHTA and CDR2 FQGNSA. The CDR3 loop spans 18 amino acids. In the authors' workflow: Estimation of nucleated cell counts relied on the amplification of reference gene primers. Using immunoSEQ multiplex PCR, the repertoire was profiled, and TCRdb retains in-frame clones only, with some absent. For V, J and clone size, that table is used; D and trimming come from the DNA. The top ten hold 2% to 2.5% of the sample, which has about 280,000 clones, roughly 90% seen once. This TCR derives from a woman aged 50 to 65 who had recovered from COVID-19. The genes are TRBV7-2 and TRBJ2-3; 9 nucleotides align to TRBD2. Sample: peripheral blood. The chain's CDR3 is CASSLELAQGLAGSTQYF. Here the CDR3 DNA reads TGTGCCAGCAGCTTAGAGTTGGCACAGGGGCTAGCGGGGAGTACGCAGTATTTT.